This T cell receptor (beta chain) was sequenced for a study of T-cell memory formation after mild COVID-19. CDR3 size: 15 residues. The V gene lost 2 bases and the J gene lost 3 bases, with 12 bases spanning the gap. CDR1 is MNHEY, CDR2 SVGAGI, per germline. This clonotype was detected only a few times. As yet, its antigen is unknown. Each CDR3 protein gets one entry after TCRdb re-called the 5' RACE reads with MiXCR. The sample contains some 48,000 distinct CDR3 sequences, roughly an eighth of which appear only once. Study-level results: Day 15 to 85 contracting clones showed balanced CD4/CD8; later expanders leaned CD4+. CD4+ clones that contracted lay mainly in CM and EM; CD8+ ones lay in EMRA. Some responding clones appeared in pre-infection memory, suggesting cross-reactive memory joined.

This sequence was found in a man aged 18 to 35 who had mild COVID-19 (a few samples of this study predate the infection). Cell type and time point are not known. J is TRBJ2-3 and V is TRBV6-5, with a tentative D call TRBD1 (5 bases). The sequenced sample consisted of PBMCs or a T cell subset sorted from them (not recorded which). For the CDR3, the DNA is TGTGCCAGCAGTTACAGGGGATTGGGTACAGATACGCAGTATTTT. Its translation: CASSYRGLGTDTQYF.